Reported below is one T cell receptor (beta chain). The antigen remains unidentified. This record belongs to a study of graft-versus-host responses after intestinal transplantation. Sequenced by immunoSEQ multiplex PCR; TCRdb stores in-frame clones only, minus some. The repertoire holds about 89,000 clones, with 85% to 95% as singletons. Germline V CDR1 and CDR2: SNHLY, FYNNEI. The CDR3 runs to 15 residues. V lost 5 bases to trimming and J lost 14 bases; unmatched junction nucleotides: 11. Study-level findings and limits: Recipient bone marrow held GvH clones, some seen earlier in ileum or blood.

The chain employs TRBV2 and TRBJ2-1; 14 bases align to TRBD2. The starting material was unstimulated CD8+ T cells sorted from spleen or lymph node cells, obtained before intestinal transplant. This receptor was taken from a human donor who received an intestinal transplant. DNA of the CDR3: TGTGCCAGCAGTACCGGGACTAGCGGGGGACCAGGGAAGTTCTTC. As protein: CASSTGTSGGPGKFF.